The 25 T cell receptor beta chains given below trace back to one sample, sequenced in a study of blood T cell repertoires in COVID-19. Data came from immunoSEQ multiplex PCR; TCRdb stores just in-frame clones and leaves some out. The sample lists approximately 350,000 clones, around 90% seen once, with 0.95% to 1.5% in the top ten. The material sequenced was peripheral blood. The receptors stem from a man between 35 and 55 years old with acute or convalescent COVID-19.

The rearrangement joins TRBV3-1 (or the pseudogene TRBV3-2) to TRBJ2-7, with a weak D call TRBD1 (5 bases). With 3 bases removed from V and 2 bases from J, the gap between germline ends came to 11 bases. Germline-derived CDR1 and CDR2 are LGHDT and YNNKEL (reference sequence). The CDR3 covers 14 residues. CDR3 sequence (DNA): TGTGCCAGCAGCCAGAACGACAGACCCTACGAGCAGTACTTC. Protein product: CASSQNDRPYEQYF.

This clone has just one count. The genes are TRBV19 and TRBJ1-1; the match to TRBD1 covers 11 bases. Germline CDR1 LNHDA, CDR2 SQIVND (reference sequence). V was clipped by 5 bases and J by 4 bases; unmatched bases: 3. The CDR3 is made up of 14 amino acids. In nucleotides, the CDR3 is TGTGCCAGTAGTCCGGGGACAGGGGGCACTGAAGCTTTCTTT. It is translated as CASSPGTGGTEAFF. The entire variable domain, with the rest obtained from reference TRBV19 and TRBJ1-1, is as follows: DGGITQSPKYLFRKEGQNVTLSCEQNLNHDAMYWYRQDPGQGLRLIYYSQIVNDFQKGDIAEGYSVSREKKESFPLTVTSAQKNPTAFYLCASSPGTGGTEAFFGQGTRLTVV.

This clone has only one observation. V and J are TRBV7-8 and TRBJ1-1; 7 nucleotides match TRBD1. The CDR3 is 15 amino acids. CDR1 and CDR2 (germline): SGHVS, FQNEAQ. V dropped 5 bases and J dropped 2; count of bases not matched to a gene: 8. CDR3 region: CASSLVDRDNTEAFF. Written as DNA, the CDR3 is TGTGCCAGCAGCCTAGTTGACAGGGATAACACTGAAGCTTTCTTT.

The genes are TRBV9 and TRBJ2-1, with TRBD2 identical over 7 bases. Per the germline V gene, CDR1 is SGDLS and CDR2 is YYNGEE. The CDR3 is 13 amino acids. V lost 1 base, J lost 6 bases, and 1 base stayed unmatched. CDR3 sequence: CASSVWGGNEQFF. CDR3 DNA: TGTGCCAGCAGCGTATGGGGGGGCAATGAGCAGTTCTTC.

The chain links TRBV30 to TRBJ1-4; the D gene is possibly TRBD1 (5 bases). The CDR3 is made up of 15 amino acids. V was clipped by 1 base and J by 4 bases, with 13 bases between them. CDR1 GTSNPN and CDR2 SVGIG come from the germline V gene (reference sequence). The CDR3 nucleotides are TGTGCCTGGAGTGGCCCGGGACTGAGTAATGAAAAACTGTTTTTT. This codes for CAWSGPGLSNEKLFF.

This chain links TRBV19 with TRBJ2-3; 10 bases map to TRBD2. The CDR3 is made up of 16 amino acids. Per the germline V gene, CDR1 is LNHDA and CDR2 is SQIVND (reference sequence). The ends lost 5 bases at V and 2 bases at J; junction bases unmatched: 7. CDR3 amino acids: CASSSLGTSDTDTQYF. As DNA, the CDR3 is TGTGCCAGTAGTTCCCTCGGGACTAGCGACACAGATACGCAGTATTTT.

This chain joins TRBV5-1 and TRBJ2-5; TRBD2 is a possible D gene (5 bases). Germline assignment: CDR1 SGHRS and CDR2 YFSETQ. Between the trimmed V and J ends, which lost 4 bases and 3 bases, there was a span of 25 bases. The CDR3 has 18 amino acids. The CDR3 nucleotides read TGCGCCAGCAGCCCAGGAGGCCCCAGGAACGATGTAAAAGAGACCCAGTACTTC. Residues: CASSPGGPRNDVKETQYF.

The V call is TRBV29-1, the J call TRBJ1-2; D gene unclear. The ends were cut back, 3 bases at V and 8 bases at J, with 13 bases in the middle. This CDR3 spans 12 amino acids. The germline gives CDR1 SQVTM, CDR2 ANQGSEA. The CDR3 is CSVDGNDVGYTF. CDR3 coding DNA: TGCAGCGTTGACGGGAACGATGTGGGCTACACCTTC.

The CDR3, as DNA: TGTGCCAGCAGCACCGGGACAGGCAACACTGAAGCTTTCTTT. It yields the protein CASSTGTGNTEAFF. This chain joins TRBV7-8 and TRBJ1-1, with 8 bases that match TRBD1. There are 14 residues in the CDR3. J gave up 2 bases and V 5 bases, and 4 bases lay outside the gene matches. Germline CDR1 SGHVS, CDR2 FQNEAQ.

CDR3 bases: TGTGCCAGCAGCGTCAACAGGGGGCAGGGCGGGGAGCTGTTTTTT. Residues: CASSVNRGQGGELFF. The rearrangement joins TRBV9 to TRBJ2-2; 9 bases are a match to TRBD1. CDR1 and CDR2 from the germline V gene are SGDLS and YYNGEE. This CDR3 region has 15 residues. Trimming cost V 2 bases and J 7 bases; bases outside gene matches: 6. Variable domain in full (rest from reference TRBV9 and TRBJ2-2): DSGVTQTPKHLITATGQRVTLRCSPRSGDLSVYWYQQSLDQGLQFLIQYYNGEERAKGNILERFSAQQFPDLHSELNLSSLELGDSALYFCASSVNRGQGGELFFGEGSRLTVL.

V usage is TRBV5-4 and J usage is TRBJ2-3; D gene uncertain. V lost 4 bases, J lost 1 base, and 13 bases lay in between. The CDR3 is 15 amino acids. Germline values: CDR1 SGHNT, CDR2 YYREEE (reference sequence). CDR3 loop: CASSITAARTDTQYF. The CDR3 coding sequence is TGTGCCAGCAGCATTACTGCCGCACGCACAGATACGCAGTATTTT. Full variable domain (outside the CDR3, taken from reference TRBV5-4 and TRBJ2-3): ETGVTQSPTHLIKTRGQQVTLRCSSQSGHNTVSWYQQALGQGPQFIFQYYREEENGRGNFPPRFSGLQFPNYSSELNVNALELDDSALYLCASSITAARTDTQYFGPGTRLTVL.

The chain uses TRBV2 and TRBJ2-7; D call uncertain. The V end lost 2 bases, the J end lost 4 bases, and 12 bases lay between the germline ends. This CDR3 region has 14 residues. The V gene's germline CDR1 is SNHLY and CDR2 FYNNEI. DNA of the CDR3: TGTGCCAGCAGTGAACCCTCTGAGAGATACGAGCAGTACTTC. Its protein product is CASSEPSERYEQYF.

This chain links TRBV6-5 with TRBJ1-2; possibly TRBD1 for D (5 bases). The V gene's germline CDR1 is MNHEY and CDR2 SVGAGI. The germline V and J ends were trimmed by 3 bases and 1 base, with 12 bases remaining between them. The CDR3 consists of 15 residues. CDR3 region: CASSYTGLINYGYTF. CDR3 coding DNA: TGTGCCAGCAGTTATACGGGACTGATTAACTATGGCTACACCTTC.

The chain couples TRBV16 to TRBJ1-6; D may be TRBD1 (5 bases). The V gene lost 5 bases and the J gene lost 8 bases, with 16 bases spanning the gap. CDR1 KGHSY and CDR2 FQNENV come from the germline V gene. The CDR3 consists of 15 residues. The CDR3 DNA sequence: TGTGCCAGCAGCACCAAGGGGTTTATGGATTCACCCCTCCACTTT. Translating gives CASSTKGFMDSPLHF.

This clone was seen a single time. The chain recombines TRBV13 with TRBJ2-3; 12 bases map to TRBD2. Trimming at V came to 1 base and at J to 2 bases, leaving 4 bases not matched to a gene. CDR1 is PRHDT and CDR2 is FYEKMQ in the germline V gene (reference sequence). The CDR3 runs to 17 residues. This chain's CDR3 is CASSLVPSGGATDTQYF. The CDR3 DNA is TGTGCCAGCAGCTTAGTTCCTAGCGGGGGGGCCACAGATACGCAGTATTTT.

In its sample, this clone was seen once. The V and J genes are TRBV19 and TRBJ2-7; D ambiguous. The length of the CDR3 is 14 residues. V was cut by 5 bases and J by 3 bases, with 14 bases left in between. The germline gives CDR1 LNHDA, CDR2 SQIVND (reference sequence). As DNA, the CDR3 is TGTGCCAGTAGTGCCGAAACGACTGGCTACGAGCAGTACTTC. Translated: CASSAETTGYEQYF.

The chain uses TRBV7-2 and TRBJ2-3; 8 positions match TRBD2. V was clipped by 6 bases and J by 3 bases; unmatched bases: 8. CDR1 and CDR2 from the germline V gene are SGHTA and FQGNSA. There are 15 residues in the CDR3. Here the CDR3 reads CASRPSGSRTDTQYF. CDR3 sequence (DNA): TGTGCCAGCAGACCAAGCGGGAGTCGTACAGATACGCAGTATTTT.

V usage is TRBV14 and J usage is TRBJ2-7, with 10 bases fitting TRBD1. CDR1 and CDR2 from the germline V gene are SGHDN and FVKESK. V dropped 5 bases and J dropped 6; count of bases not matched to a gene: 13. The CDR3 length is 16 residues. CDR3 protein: CASSRTTGGSLREQYF. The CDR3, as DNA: TGTGCCAGCAGCAGAACGACAGGGGGCTCTCTTCGCGAGCAGTACTTC.

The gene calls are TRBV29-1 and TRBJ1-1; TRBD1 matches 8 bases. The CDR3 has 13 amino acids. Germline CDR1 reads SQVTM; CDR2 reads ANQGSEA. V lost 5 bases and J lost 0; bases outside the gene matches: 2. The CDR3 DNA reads TGCAGCGTTACGGGACAGGTGAACACTGAAGCTTTCTTT. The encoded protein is CSVTGQVNTEAFF. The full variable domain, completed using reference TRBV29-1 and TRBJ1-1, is SAVISQKPSRDICQRGTSLTIQCQVDSQVTMMFWYRQQPGQSLTLIATANQGSEATYESGFVIDKFPISRPNLTFSTLTVSNMSPEDSSIYLCSVTGQVNTEAFFGQGTRLTVV.

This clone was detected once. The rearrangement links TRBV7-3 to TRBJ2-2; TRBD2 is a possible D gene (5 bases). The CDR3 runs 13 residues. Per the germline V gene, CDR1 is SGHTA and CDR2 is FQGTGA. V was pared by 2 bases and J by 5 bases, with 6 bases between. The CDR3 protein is CASSLRETGELFF. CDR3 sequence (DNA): TGTGCCAGCAGCTTACGGGAAACCGGGGAGCTGTTTTTT.

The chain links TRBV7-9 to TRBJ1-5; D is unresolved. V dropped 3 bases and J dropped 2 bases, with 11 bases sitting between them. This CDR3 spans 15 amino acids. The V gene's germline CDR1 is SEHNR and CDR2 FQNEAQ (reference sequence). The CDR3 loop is CASSLGVNGNQPQHF. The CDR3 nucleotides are TGTGCCAGCAGCTTGGGCGTGAATGGCAATCAGCCCCAGCATTTT.

For the CDR3, the DNA is TGTGCCAGCAGCCTTACCGGGACACTAGGAGATACGCAGTATTTT. Amino acids: CASSLTGTLGDTQYF. This chain connects TRBV7-2 to TRBJ2-3; D possibly corresponds to TRBD1 (6 bases). Germline lookup yields CDR1 SGHTA and CDR2 FQGNSA. The CDR3 runs to 15 residues. V lost 5 bases and J lost 5, with 17 bases in between.

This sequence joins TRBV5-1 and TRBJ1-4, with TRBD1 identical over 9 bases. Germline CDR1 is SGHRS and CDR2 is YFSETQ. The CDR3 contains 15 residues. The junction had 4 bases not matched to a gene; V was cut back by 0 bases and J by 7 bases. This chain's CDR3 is CASSLGDREGEKLFF. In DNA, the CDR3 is TGCGCCAGCAGCTTGGGGGACAGGGAAGGTGAAAAACTGTTTTTT.

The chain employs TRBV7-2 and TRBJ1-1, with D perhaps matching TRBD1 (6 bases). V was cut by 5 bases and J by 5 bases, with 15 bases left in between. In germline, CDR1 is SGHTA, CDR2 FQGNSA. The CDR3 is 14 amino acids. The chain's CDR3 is CASSLLGARTEAFF. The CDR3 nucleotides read TGTGCCAGCAGCCTTCTGGGGGCGCGGACTGAAGCTTTCTTT.

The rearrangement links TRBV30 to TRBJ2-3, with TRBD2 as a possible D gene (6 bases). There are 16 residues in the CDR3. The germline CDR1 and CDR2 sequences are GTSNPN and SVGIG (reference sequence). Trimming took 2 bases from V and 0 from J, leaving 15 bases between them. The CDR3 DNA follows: TGTGCCTGGAGTACCCGGGAGCTCATTAGCACAGATACGCAGTATTTT. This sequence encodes CAWSTRELISTDTQYF.